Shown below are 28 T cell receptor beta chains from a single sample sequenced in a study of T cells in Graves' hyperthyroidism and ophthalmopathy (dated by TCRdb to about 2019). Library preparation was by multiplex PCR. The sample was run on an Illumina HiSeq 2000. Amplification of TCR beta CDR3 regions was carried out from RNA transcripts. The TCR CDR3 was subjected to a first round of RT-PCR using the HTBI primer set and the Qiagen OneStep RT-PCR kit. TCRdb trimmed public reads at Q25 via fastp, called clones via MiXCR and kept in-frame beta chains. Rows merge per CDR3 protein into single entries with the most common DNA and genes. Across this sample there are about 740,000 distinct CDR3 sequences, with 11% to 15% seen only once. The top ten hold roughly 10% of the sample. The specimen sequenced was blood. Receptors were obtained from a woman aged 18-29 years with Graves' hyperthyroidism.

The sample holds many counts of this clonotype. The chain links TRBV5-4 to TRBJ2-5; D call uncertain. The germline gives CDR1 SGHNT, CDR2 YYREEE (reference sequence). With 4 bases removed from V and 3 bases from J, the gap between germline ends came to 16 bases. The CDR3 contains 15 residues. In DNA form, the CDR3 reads TGTGCCAGCAGCCCCCGGAATTCTATTAAAGAGACCCAGTACTTC. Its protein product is CASSPRNSIKETQYF.

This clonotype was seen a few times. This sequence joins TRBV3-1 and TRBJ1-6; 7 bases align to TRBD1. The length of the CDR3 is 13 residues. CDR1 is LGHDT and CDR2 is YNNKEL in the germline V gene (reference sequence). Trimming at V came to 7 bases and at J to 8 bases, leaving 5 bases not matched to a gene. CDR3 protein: CASTRDSYSPLHF. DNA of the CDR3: TGTGCCAGCACCCGGGACAGCTATTCACCCCTCCACTTT.

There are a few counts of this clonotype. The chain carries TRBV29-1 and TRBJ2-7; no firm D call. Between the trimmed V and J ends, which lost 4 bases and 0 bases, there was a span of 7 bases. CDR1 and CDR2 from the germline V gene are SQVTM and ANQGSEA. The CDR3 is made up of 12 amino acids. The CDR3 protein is CSVVSNSYEQYF. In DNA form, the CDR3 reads TGCAGCGTTGTAAGCAACTCCTACGAGCAGTACTTC.

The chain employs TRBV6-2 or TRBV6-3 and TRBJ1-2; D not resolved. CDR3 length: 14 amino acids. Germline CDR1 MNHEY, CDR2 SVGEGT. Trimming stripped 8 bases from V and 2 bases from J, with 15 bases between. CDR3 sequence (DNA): TGTGCCAGCGCACTCGGGGTTATCAACTATGGCTACACCTTC. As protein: CASALGVINYGYTF.

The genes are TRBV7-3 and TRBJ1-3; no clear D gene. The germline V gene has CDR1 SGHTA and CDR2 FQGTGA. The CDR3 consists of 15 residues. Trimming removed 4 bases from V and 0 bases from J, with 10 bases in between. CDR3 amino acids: CASSSQTRSGNTIYF. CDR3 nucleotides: TGTGCCAGCAGCTCACAGACGCGCTCTGGAAACACCATATATTTT.

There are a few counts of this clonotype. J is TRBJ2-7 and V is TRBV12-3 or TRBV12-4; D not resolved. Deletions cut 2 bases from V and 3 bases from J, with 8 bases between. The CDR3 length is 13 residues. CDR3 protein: CASSLHRIYEQYF. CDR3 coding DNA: TGTGCCAGCAGTTTACACAGAATCTACGAGCAGTACTTC.

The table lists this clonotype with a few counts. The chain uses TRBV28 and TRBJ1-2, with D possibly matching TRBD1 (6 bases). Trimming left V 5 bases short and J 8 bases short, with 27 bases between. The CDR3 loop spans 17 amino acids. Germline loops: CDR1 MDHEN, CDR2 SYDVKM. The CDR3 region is CASSPTGTGLRLYGYTF. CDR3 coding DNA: TGTGCCAGCAGTCCAACGGGCACAGGGCTAAGGTTGTACGGCTACACCTTC.

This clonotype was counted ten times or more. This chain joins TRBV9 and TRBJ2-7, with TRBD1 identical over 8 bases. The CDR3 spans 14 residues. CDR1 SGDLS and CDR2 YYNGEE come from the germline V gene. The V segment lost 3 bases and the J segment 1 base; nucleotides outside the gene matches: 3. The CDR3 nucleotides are TGTGCCAGCAGCGGCCGGGACAGGTCCTACGAGCAGTACTTC. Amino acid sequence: CASSGRDRSYEQYF.

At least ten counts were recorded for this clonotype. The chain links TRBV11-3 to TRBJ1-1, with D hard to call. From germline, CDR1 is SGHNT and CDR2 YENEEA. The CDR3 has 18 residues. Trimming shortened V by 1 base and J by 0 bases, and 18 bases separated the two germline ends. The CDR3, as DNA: TGTGCCAGCAGCTTAGCCAGCGTAGCAGAGACGATGAACACTGAAGCTTTCTTT. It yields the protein CASSLASVAETMNTEAFF. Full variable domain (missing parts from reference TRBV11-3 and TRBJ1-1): EAGVVQSPRYKIIEKKQPVAFWCNPISGHNTLYWYLQNLGQGPELLIRYENEEAVDDSQLPKDRFSAERLKGVDSTLKIQPAELGDSAVYLCASSLASVAETMNTEAFFGQGTRLTVV.

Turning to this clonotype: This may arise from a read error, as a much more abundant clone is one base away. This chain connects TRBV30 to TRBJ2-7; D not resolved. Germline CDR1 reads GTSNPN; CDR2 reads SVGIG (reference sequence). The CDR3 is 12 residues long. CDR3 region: CTWSGSDYEQYF. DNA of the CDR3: TGTACCTGGAGTGGCAGCGACTACGAGCAGTACTTC. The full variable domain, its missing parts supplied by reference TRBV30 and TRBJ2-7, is SQTIHQWPATLVQPVGSPLSLECTVEGTSNPNLYWYRQAAGRGLQLLFYSVGIGQISSEVPQNLSASRPQDRQFILSSKKLLLSDSGFYLCTWSGSDYEQYFGPGTRLTVT.

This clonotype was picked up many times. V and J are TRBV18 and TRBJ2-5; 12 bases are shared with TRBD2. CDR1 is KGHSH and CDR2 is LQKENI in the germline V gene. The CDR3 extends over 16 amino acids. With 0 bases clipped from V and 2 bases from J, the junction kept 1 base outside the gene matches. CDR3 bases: TGTGCCAGCTCACCACCGCTAGCGGGAGGGCAAGAGACCCAGTACTTC. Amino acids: CASSPPLAGGQETQYF.

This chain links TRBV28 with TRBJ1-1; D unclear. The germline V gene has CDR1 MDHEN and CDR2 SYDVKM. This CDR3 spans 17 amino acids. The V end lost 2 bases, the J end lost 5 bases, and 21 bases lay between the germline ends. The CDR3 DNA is TGTGCCAGCAGTTTAGAGGCCCAGGCGCCAGGAGAAACTGAAGCTTTCTTT. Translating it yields CASSLEAQAPGETEAFF.

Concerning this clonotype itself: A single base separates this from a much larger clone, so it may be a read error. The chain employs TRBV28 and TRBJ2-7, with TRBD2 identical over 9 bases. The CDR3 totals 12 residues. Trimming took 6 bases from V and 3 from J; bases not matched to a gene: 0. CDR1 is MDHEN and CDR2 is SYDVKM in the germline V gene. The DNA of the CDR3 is TGTGCCAGCAGGCGGGAGGGCTACGAGCAGTACTTC. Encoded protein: CASRREGYEQYF.

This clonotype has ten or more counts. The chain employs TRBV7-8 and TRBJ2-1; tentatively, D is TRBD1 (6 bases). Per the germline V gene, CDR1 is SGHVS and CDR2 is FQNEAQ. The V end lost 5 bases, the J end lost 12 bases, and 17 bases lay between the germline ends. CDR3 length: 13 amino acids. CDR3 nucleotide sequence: TGTGCCAGCAGCGGGGAATGGGAGACAGGGCAGTTCTTC. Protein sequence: CASSGEWETGQFF. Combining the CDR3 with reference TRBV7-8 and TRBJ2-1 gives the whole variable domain GAGVSQSPRYKVAKRGQDVALRCDPISGHVSLFWYQQALGQGPEFLTYFQNEAQLDKSGLPSDRFFAERPEGSVSTLKIQRTQQEDSAVYLCASSGEWETGQFFGPGTRLTVL.

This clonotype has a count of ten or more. The CDR3 DNA reads as TGTGCCAGCAATCTTCTAGGGGCTTCCAATGAGCAGTTCTTC. Protein product: CASNLLGASNEQFF. The V call is TRBV11-2, the J call TRBJ2-1; TRBD1 might be the D (5 bases). Trimming took 7 bases from V and 6 from J, leaving 16 bases between them. The CDR3 is 14 residues long. Germline V gene data show CDR1 as SGHAT and CDR2 as FQNNGV.

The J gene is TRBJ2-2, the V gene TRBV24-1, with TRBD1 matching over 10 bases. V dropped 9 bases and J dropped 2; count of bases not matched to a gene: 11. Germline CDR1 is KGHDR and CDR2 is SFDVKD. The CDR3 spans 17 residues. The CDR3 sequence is CATRTPGQGKNTGELFF. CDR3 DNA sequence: TGTGCCACCCGGACCCCGGGACAGGGGAAAAACACCGGGGAGCTGTTTTTT.

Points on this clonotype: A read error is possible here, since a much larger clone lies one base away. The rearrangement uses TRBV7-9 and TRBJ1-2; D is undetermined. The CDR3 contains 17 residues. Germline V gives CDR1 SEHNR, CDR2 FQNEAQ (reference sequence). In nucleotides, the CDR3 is TGTGCCAGCAGCTCCACTTCTTGGTACAGCCCTAACTGTGGCTACACCTTC. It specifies CASSSTSWYSPNCGYTF.

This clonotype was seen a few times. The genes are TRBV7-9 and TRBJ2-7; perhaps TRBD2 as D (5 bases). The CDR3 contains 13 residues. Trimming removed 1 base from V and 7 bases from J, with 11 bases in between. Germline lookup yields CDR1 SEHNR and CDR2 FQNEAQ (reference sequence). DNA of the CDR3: TGTGCCAGCAGCTTAGGGACTGCCTCGGAGCAGTACTTC. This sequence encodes CASSLGTASEQYF.

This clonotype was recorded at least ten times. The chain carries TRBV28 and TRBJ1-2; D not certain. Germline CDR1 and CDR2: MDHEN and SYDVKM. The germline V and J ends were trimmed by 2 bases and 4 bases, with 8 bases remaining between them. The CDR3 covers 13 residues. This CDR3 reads CASSLGHLYGYTF. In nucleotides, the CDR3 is TGTGCCAGCAGTTTAGGGCATCTCTATGGCTACACCTTC.

Here the CDR3 reads CASSQVPLEGSYNSPLHF. The CDR3 DNA sequence: TGCGCCAGCAGCCAAGTCCCCCTCGAGGGAAGCTATAATTCACCCCTCCACTTT. This chain connects TRBV4-3 to TRBJ1-6; D gene ambiguous. CDR3 length: 18 residues. V lost 1 base and J lost 3, with 16 bases in between. Germline values: CDR1 LGHNA, CDR2 YSLEER.

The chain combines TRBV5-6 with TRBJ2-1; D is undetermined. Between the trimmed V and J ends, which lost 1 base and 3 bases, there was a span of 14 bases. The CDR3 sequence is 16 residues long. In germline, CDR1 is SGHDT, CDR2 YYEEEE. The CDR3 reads CASSLRPAGIYNEQFF. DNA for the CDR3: TGTGCCAGCAGCTTGAGGCCCGCTGGGATCTACAATGAGCAGTTCTTC.

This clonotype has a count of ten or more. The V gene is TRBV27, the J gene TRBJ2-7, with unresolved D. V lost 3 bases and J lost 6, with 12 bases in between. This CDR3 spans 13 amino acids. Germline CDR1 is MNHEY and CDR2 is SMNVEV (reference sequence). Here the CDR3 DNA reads TGTGCCAGCAGTTTCATAGGGAATGGCGAGCAGTACTTC. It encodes CASSFIGNGEQYF.

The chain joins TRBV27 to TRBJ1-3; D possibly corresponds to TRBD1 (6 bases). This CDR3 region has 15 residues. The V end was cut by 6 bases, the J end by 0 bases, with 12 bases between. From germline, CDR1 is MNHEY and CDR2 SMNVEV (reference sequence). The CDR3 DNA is TGTGCCAGCAGGCCTCGGACAGACTCTGGAAACACCATATATTTT. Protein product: CASRPRTDSGNTIYF.

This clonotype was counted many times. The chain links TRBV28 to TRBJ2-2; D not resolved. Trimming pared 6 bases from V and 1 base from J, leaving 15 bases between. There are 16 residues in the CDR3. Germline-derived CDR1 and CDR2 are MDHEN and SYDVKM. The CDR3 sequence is CASSLIGRRNTGELFF. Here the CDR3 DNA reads TGTGCCAGCAGCCTCATTGGAAGGAGGAACACCGGGGAGCTGTTTTTT. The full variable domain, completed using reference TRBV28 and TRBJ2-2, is DVKVTQSSRYLVKRTGEKVFLECVQDMDHENMFWYRQDPGLGLRLIYFSYDVKMKEKGDIPEGYSVSREKKERFSLILESASTNQTSMYLCASSLIGRRNTGELFFGEGSRLTVL.

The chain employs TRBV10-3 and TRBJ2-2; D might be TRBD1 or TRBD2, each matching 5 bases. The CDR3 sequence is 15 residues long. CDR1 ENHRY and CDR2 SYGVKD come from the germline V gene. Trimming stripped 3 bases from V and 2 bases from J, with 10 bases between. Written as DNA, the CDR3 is TGTGCCATCAGTGACGGGACGGCTAACACCGGGGAGCTGTTTTTT. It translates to CAISDGTANTGELFF.

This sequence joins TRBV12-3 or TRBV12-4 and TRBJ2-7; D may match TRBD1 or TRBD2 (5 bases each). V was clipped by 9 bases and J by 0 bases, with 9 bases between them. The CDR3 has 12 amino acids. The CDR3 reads CARGENSYEQYF. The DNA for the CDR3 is TGTGCCAGGGGGGAGAACTCCTACGAGCAGTACTTC.

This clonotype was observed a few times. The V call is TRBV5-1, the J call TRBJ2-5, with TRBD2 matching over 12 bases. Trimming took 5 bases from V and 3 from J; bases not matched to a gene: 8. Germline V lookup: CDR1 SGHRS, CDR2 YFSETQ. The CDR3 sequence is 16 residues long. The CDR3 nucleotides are TGCGCCAGCAGACAAACCGGACTAGCGGGAAAAGAGACCCAGTACTTC. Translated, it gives CASRQTGLAGKETQYF.

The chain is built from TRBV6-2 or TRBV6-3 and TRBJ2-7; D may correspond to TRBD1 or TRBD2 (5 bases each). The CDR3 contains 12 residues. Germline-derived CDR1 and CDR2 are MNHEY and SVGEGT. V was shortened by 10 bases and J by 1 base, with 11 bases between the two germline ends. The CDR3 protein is CATLGPSYEQYF. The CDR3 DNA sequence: TGTGCCACCCTGGGACCATCCTACGAGCAGTACTTC.